This T cell receptor beta chain was identified in a study of cytomegalovirus exposure and HLA in healthy donors. Across the whole study: Inside one of the first data releases sat 75 million to 100 million unique TCRs taken from HLA-typed donors.

The PCR employed 60 Vbeta primers together with 13 Jbeta primers. Produced via immunoSEQ multiplex PCR; TCRdb's table is partial and in-frame only. The profile covers over 200,000 clones, with about 83% appearing a single time and 1.3% taken by the ten largest. Germline CDR1 reads SGHTA; CDR2 reads FQGTGA. The length of the CDR3 is 14 residues. Trimming pared 5 bases from V and 6 bases from J, leaving 13 bases between. Overall study findings and caveats: Presence/absence analyses assumed roughly uniform sequencing depth across donors.

Remarks on this clone: Its matching antigen is unknown.

Sequencing was performed on PBMCs. The rearrangement joins TRBV7-3 to TRBJ1-4; the D gene is possibly TRBD1 (5 bases). This receptor was obtained from a human donor in good health. The CDR3 DNA sequence: TGTGCCAGCAGCCCACGGGGGGGGGATGAAAAACTGTTTTTT. As protein: CASSPRGGDEKLFF.